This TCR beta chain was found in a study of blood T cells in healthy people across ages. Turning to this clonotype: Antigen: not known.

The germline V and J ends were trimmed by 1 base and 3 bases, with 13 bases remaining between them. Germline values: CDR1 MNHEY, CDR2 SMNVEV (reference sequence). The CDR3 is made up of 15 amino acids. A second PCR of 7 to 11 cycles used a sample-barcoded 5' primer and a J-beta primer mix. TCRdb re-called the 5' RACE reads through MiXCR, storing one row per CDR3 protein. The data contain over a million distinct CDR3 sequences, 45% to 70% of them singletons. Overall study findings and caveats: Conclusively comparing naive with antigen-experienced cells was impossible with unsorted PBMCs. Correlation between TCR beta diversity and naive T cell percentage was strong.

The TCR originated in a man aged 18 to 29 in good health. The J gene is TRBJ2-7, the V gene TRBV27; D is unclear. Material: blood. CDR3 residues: CASSLWLGGVYEQYF. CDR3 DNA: TGTGCCAGCAGTTTATGGCTAGGCGGCGTCTACGAGCAGTACTTC.